This TCR beta chain emerged from a study of cytomegalovirus exposure and HLA in healthy donors. Overall study findings and caveats: Cytomegalovirus association was listed for 164 TCR beta chains.

This clone was counted once. Its antigen is not identified. In the PCR, 60 Vbeta and 13 Jbeta primers were used. Profiling relied on immunoSEQ multiplex PCR, and the TCRdb table lists in-frame clones only, not all of them. In the table there are about 220,000 clones, 60% to 80% of which are singletons. The CDR3 runs 14 residues. Germline CDR1 is SEHNR and CDR2 is FQNEAQ (reference sequence). V lost 5 bases to trimming and J lost 5 bases; unmatched junction nucleotides: 6. The sequence was collected from a male donor in good health and CMV-seronegative. The rearrangement uses TRBV7-9 and TRBJ1-2, with 9 bases matching TRBD1. The sequenced material came from PBMCs. The chain's CDR3 is CASSPGQGIYGYTF. CDR3 bases: TGTGCCAGCAGCCCGGGACAGGGAATTTATGGCTACACCTTC.